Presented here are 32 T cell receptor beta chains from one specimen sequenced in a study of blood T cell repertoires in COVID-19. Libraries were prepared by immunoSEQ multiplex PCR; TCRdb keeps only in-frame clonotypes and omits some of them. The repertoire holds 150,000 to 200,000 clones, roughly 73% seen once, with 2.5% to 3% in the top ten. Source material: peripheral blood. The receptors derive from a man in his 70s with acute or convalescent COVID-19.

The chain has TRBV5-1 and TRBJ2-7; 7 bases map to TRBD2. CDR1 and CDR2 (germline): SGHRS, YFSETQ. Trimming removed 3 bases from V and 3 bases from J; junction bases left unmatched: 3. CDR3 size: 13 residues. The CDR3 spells CASSYGDYYEQYF. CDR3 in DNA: TGCGCCAGCAGCTACGGGGACTACTACGAGCAGTACTTC.

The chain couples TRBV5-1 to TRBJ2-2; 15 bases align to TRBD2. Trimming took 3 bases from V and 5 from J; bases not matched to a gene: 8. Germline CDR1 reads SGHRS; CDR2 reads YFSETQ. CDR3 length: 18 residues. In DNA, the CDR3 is TGCGCCAGCAGCTCAGGACTAGCGGGGGGGCCGAGGACCGGGGAGCTGTTTTTT. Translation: CASSSGLAGGPRTGELFF.

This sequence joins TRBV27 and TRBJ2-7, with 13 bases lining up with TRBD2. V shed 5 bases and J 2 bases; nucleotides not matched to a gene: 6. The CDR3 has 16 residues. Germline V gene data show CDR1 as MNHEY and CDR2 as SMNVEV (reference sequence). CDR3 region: CASSALLAGGPYEQYF. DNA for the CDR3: TGTGCCAGCAGTGCTCTACTAGCGGGAGGGCCCTACGAGCAGTACTTC.

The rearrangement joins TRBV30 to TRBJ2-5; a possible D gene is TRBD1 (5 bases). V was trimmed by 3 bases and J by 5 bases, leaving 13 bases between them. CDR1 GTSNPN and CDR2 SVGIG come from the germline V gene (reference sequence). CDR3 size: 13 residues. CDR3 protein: CAWSLARVETQYF. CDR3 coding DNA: TGTGCCTGGAGCCTGGCCAGGGTTGAGACCCAGTACTTC.

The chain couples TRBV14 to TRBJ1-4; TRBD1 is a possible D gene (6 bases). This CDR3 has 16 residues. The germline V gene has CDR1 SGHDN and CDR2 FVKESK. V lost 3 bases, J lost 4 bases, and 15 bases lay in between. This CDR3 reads CASSQLFGGRNEKLFF. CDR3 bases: TGTGCCAGCAGCCAGTTATTCGGGGGGCGTAATGAAAAACTGTTTTTT.

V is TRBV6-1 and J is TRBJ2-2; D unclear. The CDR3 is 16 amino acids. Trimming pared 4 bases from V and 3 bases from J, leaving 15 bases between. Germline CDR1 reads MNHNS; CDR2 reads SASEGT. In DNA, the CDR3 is TGTGCCAGCAGTGCTTCCCCCGTGGCCTACACCGGGGAGCTGTTTTTT. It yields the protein CASSASPVAYTGELFF.

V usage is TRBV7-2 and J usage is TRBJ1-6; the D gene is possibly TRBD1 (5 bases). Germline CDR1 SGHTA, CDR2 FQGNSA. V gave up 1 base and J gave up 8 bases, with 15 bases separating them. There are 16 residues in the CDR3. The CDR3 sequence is CASSLVFRAGDSPLHF. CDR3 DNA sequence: TGTGCCAGCAGCTTAGTGTTCAGGGCAGGTGATTCACCCCTCCACTTT.

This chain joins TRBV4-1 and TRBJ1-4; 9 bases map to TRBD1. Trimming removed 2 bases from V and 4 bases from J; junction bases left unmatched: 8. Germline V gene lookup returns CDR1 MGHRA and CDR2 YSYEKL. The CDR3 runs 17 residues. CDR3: CASSQWDREVGNEKLFF. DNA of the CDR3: TGCGCCAGCAGCCAATGGGACAGGGAAGTCGGTAATGAAAAACTGTTTTTT.

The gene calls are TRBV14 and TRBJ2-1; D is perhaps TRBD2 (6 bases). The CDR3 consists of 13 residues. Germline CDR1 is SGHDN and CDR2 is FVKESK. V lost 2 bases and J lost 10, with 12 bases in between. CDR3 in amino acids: CASSQQLAGEQFF. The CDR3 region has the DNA TGTGCCAGCAGCCAACAATTGGCGGGGGAGCAGTTCTTC.

The DNA for the CDR3 is TGCGCCAGCAGACAGGGGCAGGATACGCAGTATTTT. Protein: CASRQGQDTQYF. The rearrangement links TRBV5-1 to TRBJ2-3; TRBD1 matches at 7 bases. The CDR3 extends over 12 amino acids. CDR1 is SGHRS, CDR2 YFSETQ, per germline. V lost 5 bases to trimming and J lost 6 bases; unmatched junction nucleotides: 3.

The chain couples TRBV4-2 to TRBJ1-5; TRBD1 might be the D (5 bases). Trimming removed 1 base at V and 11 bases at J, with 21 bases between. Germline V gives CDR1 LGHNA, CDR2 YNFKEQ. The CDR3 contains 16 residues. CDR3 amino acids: CASSQGDEGRSGTQHF. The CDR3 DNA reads TGTGCCAGCAGCCAAGGGGATGAAGGGCGGTCAGGGACCCAGCATTTT.

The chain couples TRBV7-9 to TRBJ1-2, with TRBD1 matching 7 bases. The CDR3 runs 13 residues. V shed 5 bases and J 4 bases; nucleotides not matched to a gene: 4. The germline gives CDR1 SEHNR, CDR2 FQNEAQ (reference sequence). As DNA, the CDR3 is TGTGCCAGCAGCCCGACAGGGACCTATGGCTACACCTTC. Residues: CASSPTGTYGYTF.

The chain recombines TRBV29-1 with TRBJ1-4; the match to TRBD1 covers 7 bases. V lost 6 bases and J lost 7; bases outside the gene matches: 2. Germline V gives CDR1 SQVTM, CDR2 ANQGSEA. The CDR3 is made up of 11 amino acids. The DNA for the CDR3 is TGCAGCGTCTGGACAGGTGAAAAACTGTTTTTT. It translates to CSVWTGEKLFF.

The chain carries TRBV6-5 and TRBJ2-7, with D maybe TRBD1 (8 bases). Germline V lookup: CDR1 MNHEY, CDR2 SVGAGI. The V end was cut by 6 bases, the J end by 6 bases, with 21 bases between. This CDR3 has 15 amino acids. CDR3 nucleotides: TGTGCCAGCAGCCGAGGCGGACAGGGCGGGGGCGAGCAGTACTTC. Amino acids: CASSRGGQGGGEQYF.

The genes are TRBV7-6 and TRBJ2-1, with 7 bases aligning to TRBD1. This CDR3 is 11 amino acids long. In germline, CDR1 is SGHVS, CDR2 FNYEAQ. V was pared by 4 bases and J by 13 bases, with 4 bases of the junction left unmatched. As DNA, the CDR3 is TGTGCCAGCAGCTACGGACAGGTACAGTTCTTC. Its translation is CASSYGQVQFF. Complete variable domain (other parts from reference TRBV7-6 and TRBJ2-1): GAGVSQSPRYKVTKRGQDVALRCDPISGHVSLYWYRQALGQGPEFLTYFNYEAQQDKSGLPNDRFSAERPEGSISTLTIQRTEQRDSAMYRCASSYGQVQFFGPGTRLTVL.

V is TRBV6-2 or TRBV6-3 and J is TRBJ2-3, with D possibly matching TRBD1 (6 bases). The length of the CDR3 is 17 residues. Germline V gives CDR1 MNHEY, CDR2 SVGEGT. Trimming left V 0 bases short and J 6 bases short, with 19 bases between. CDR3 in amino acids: CASSYSLTGRRGDTQYF. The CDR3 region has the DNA TGTGCCAGCAGTTACTCGCTGACAGGACGAAGAGGGGATACGCAGTATTTT.

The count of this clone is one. The CDR3 loop is CASSLATRELNTEAFF. The CDR3 DNA sequence: TGTGCCAGCAGCTTAGCGACCAGGGAATTGAACACTGAAGCTTTCTTT. The chain couples TRBV11-1 to TRBJ1-1; tentative D call: TRBD1 (5 bases). The CDR3 runs 16 residues. Germline lookup yields CDR1 SGHAT and CDR2 FQDESV (reference sequence). Trimming removed 0 bases at V and 0 bases at J, with 11 bases between.

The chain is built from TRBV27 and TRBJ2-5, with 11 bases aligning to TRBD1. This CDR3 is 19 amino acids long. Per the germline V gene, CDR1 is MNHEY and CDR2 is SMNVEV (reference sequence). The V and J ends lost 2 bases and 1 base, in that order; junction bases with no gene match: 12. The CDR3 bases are TGTGCCAGCAGTTTACCCGGACAGGGGGCGCCGGGGTTCCAAGAGACCCAGTACTTC. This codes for CASSLPGQGAPGFQETQYF.

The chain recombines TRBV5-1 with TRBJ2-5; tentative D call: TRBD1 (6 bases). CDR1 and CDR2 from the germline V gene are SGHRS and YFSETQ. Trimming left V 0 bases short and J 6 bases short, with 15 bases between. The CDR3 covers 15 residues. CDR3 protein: CASSLEAGELKTQYF. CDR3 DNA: TGCGCCAGCAGCTTGGAGGCAGGGGAGTTAAAGACCCAGTACTTC.

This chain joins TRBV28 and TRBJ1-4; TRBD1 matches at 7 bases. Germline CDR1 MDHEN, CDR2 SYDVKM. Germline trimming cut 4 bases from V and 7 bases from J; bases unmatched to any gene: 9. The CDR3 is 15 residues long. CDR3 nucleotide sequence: TGTGCCAGCAGTTCCCGACAGGGAAGGTTTGAAAAACTGTTTTTT. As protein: CASSSRQGRFEKLFF.

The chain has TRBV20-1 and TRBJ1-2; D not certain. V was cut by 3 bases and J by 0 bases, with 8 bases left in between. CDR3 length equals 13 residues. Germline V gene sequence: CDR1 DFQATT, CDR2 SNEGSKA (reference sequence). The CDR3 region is CSASPGANYGYTF. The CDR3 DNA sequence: TGCAGTGCTAGTCCCGGGGCTAACTATGGCTACACCTTC.

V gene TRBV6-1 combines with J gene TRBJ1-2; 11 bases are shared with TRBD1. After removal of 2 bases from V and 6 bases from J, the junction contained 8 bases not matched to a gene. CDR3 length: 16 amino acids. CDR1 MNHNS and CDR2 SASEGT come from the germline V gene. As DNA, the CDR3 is TGTGCCAGCAGTGAACCCCAGGACAGGGGGCTTCATGGCTACACCTTC. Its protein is CASSEPQDRGLHGYTF.

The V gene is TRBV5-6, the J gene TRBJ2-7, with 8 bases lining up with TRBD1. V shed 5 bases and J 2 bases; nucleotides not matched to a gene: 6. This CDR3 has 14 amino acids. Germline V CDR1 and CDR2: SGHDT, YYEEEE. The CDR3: CASSLGQAAYEQYF. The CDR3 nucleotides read TGTGCCAGCAGTCTGGGACAGGCAGCCTACGAGCAGTACTTC.

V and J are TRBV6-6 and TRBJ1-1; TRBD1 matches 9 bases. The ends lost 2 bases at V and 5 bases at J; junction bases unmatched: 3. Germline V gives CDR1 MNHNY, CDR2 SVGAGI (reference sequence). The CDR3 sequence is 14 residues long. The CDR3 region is CASSYNGQGTEAFF. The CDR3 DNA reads TGTGCCAGCAGTTACAACGGACAGGGGACTGAAGCTTTCTTT.

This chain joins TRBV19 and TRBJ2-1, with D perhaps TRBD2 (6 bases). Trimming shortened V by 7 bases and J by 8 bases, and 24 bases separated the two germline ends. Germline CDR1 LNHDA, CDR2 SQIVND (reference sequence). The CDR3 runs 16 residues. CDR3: CASTNLVASVPDEQFF. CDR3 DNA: TGTGCCAGTACCAACCTCGTGGCTAGCGTACCGGATGAGCAGTTCTTC.

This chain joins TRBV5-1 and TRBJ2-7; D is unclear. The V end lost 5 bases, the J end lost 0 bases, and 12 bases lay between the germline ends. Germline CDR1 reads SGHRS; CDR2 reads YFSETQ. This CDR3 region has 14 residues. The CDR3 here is CASRAGTSSYEQYF. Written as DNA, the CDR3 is TGCGCCAGCAGAGCAGGAACCTCCTCCTACGAGCAGTACTTC.

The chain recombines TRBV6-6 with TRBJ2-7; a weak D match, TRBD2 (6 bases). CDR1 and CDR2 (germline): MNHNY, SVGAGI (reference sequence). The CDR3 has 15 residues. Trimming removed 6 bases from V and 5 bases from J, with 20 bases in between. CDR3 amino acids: CASRPLREKLDEQYF. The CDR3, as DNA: TGTGCCAGCAGGCCCCTGCGGGAAAAACTTGACGAGCAGTACTTC.

In nucleotides, the CDR3 is TGTGCTAGTGGTTCCGGGAGTTTAAGGACTAATGAAAAACTGTTTTTT. Translation gives CASGSGSLRTNEKLFF. V usage is TRBV12-5 and J usage is TRBJ1-4; D remains unclear. The germline V gene has CDR1 LGHNT and CDR2 FRNRAP. Trimming removed 4 bases at V and 2 bases at J, with 14 bases between. This CDR3 has 16 residues.

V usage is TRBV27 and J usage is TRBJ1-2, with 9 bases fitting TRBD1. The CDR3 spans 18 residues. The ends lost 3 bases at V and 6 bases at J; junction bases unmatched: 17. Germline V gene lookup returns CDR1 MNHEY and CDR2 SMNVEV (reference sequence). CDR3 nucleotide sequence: TGTGCCAGCAGTTTCGTTGGTACAGGGGGCGATGAAAGGGATGGCTACACCTTC. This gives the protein CASSFVGTGGDERDGYTF.

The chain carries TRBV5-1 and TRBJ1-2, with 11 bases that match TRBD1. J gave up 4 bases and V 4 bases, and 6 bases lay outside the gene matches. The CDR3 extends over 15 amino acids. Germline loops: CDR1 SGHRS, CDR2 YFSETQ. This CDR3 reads CASSPGQGVVYGYTF. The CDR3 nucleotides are TGCGCCAGCAGCCCGGGACAGGGGGTTGTCTATGGCTACACCTTC.

The chain's CDR3 is CASSYGRVPLNTEAFF. The CDR3 DNA is TGTGCCAGCAGTTACGGCCGGGTCCCGCTGAACACTGAAGCTTTCTTT. V gene TRBV6-5 combines with J gene TRBJ1-1; D gene uncertain. The germline V gene encodes CDR1 MNHEY and CDR2 SVGAGI. The CDR3 extends over 16 amino acids. V lost 2 bases and J 0 bases, leaving 13 bases between the germline ends.

CDR3 sequence: CASSFHAEGAEQFF. CDR3 bases: TGTGCCAGCAGTTTCCACGCGGAGGGGGCTGAGCAGTTCTTC. This chain joins TRBV27 and TRBJ2-1; the D gene is possibly TRBD1 (7 bases). The germline CDR1 and CDR2 sequences are MNHEY and SMNVEV (reference sequence). V was trimmed by 3 bases and J by 9 bases, leaving 15 bases between them. The CDR3 is made up of 14 amino acids.